The 24 T cell receptor beta chains in this list originate from one sample, sequenced in a study of blood T cells in healthy people across ages. A second PCR of 7 to 11 cycles used a sample-barcoded 5' primer and a J-beta primer mix. TCRdb called the 5' RACE reads again in MiXCR, with one record for every CDR3 protein. The sample has about 970,000 distinct CDR3 sequences, around 54% seen once. Sequenced sample: blood. The receptors originated from a woman aged 55-69 years in good health.

The V gene is TRBV29-1, the J gene TRBJ2-5; D possibly corresponds to TRBD2 (5 bases). CDR3 length: 11 residues. The ends were cut back, 7 bases at V and 5 bases at J, with 11 bases in the middle. Per germline, CDR1 SQVTM and CDR2 ANQGSEA. The CDR3 is CSGVGSETQYF. CDR3 nucleotide sequence: TGCAGCGGTGTAGGGAGTGAGACCCAGTACTTC. The whole variable domain, filled in from reference TRBV29-1 and TRBJ2-5, reads SAVISQKPSRDICQRGTSLTIQCQVDSQVTMMFWYRQQPGQSLTLIATANQGSEATYESGFVIDKFPISRPNLTFSTLTVSNMSPEDSSIYLCSGVGSETQYFGPGTRLLVL.

This sequence joins TRBV5-6 and TRBJ2-4, with 8 bases identical to TRBD2. Germline loops: CDR1 SGHDT, CDR2 YYEEEE. This CDR3 contains 17 residues. Germline trimming cut 4 bases from V and 1 base from J; bases unmatched to any gene: 10. CDR3 DNA: TGTGCCAGCAGCCTGGGAAACGGGAGGGCCGCCAAAAACATTCAGTACTTC. This gives the protein CASSLGNGRAAKNIQYF. Full variable domain (missing parts from reference TRBV5-6 and TRBJ2-4): DAGVTQSPTHLIKTRGQQVTLRCSPKSGHDTVSWYQQALGQGPQFIFQYYEEEERQRGNFPDRFSGHQFPNYSSELNVNALLLGDSALYLCASSLGNGRAAKNIQYFGAGTRLSVL.

The chain is built from TRBV29-1 and TRBJ2-7, with 7 bases lining up with TRBD2. Germline CDR1 reads SQVTM; CDR2 reads ANQGSEA. J lost 2 bases, V lost 1 base, and 23 bases had no gene match. The CDR3 spans 20 residues. The CDR3 loop reads CSVEGTLTGGSLYPTYEQYF. CDR3 DNA: TGCAGCGTTGAAGGGACCTTAACGGGAGGATCCCTTTACCCCACCTACGAGCAGTACTTC.

This clonotype has at least ten counts. The chain combines TRBV11-2 with TRBJ2-7; a possible D gene is TRBD2 (6 bases). Germline assignment: CDR1 SGHAT and CDR2 FQNNGV. The CDR3 has 13 residues. V gave up 6 bases and J gave up 3 bases, with 12 bases separating them. The CDR3 is CASSPRGNYEQYF. The CDR3 DNA reads as TGTGCCAGCAGTCCCCGGGGGAACTACGAGCAGTACTTC.

The chain is built from TRBV11-2 and TRBJ2-2; D is unclear. Trimming pared 5 bases from V and 6 bases from J, leaving 10 bases between. This CDR3 region has 13 residues. Germline V gives CDR1 SGHAT, CDR2 FQNNGV. DNA of the CDR3: TGTGCCAGCAGCGGCGAGTATGCCGGGGAGCTGTTTTTT. It encodes CASSGEYAGELFF.

The table lists this clonotype with a count of one. J is TRBJ1-1 and V is TRBV2; 7 bases are shared with TRBD1. CDR3 length: 14 residues. Looked up from germline, CDR1 is SNHLY and CDR2 is FYNNEI. J was trimmed by 4 bases and V by 8 bases; bases with no gene match: 10. The CDR3 here is CASLFRGELTEAFF. CDR3 DNA: TGTGCCAGCCTGTTCAGGGGGGAACTCACTGAAGCTTTCTTT. Full variable domain (outside the CDR3, taken from reference TRBV2 and TRBJ1-1): EPEVTQTPSHQVTQMGQEVILRCVPISNHLYFYWYRQILGQKVEFLVSFYNNEISEKSEIFDDQFSVERPDGSNFTLKIRSTKLEDSAMYFCASLFRGELTEAFFGQGTRLTVV.

This clonotype was detected ten times or more. The chain is built from TRBV12-3 or TRBV12-4 and TRBJ2-7; 9 bases line up with TRBD2. V dropped 7 bases and J dropped 1; count of bases not matched to a gene: 2. The CDR3 is made up of 13 amino acids. CDR3 bases: TGTGCCAGCACAGCGGGAGGATCCTACGAGCAGTACTTC. The encoded protein is CASTAGGSYEQYF.

This clonotype occurred a few times. V is TRBV4-1 and J is TRBJ2-7; D call uncertain. V was shortened by 0 bases and J by 6 bases, with 9 bases between the two germline ends. The germline CDR1 and CDR2 sequences are MGHRA and YSYEKL. The CDR3 is made up of 13 amino acids. The CDR3 bases are TGCGCCAGCAGCCAAGATGCTAGAGGCGAGCAGTACTTC. Its protein is CASSQDARGEQYF.

The gene calls are TRBV3-1 and TRBJ2-7, with 8 nucleotides matching TRBD1. The assigned J gene may be wrong: the sequence end matches TRBJ2-5 better. The CDR3 loop spans 13 amino acids. Per germline, CDR1 LGHDT and CDR2 YNNKEL (reference sequence). This chain's CDR3 is CASSRRTGRTQYF. The CDR3 coding sequence is TGTGCCAGCAGCCGACGGACAGGGAGGACCCAGTACTTC.

The table lists this clonotype with a few counts. The rearrangement uses TRBV10-1 and TRBJ2-7; D is possibly TRBD2 (5 bases). The V end was cut by 8 bases, the J end by 6 bases, with 14 bases between. This CDR3 comprises 12 residues. Looked up from germline, CDR1 is WNHNN and CDR2 is SYGVQD (reference sequence). The CDR3: CASGSGRGEQYF. Here the CDR3 DNA reads TGCGCCAGCGGTTCAGGCCGGGGCGAGCAGTACTTC.

V is TRBV29-1 and J is TRBJ2-7; 8 bases agree with TRBD1. CDR3 length equals 15 residues. The V gene end was trimmed by 6 bases and the J gene end by 2 bases; junction bases not matched to a gene: 12. Germline loops: CDR1 SQVTM, CDR2 ANQGSEA. The CDR3 loop is CSVISQGALTYEQYF. The CDR3 DNA is TGCAGCGTCATTTCCCAGGGGGCCTTAACCTACGAGCAGTACTTC.

The table lists this clonotype with a few counts. CDR3 DNA: TGTGCCAGCAGCTTAAGCCCTAGCGGTCCCCCCTACGAGCAGTACTTC. Translated, it gives CASSLSPSGPPYEQYF. The chain carries TRBV7-2 and TRBJ2-7; TRBD2 matches at 7 bases. J lost 2 bases, V lost 2 bases, and 9 bases had no gene match. Germline CDR1 and CDR2: SGHTA and FQGNSA. This CDR3 contains 16 residues.

The V and J genes are TRBV10-3 and TRBJ1-1; possibly TRBD1 for D (5 bases). Germline loops: CDR1 ENHRY, CDR2 SYGVKD. Trimming shortened V by 4 bases and J by 3 bases, and 9 bases separated the two germline ends. The CDR3 spans 13 residues. CDR3 sequence reads: CAISGETDTEAFF. CDR3 bases: TGTGCCATCAGTGGCGAGACAGACACTGAAGCTTTCTTT.

This clonotype was counted once. The chain combines TRBV2 with TRBJ2-2; the match to TRBD1 covers 7 bases. The germline CDR1 and CDR2 sequences are SNHLY and FYNNEI. The CDR3 length is 14 residues. V trimming: 6 bases; J trimming: 9 bases; junction bases outside the gene matches: 10. This chain's CDR3 is CASRQTGVVRELFF. The CDR3 DNA reads as TGTGCCAGCAGACAAACAGGGGTTGTCAGGGAGCTGTTTTTT.

This clonotype has more than one count but fewer than ten. The V call is TRBV12-3 or TRBV12-4, the J call TRBJ2-1; D is uncertain. This CDR3 region has 14 residues. Trimming pared 3 bases from V and 7 bases from J, leaving 13 bases between. DNA for the CDR3: TGTGCCAGCAGTTTTCGAGTTAGGGTGAATGAGCAGTTCTTC. Translated: CASSFRVRVNEQFF.

The chain combines TRBV4-2 with TRBJ2-5; D is perhaps TRBD1 or TRBD2 (5 bases each). CDR1 and CDR2 from the germline V gene are LGHNA and YNFKEQ. V lost 0 bases to trimming and J lost 9 bases, with 14 bases between them. This CDR3 contains 14 residues. The CDR3 spells CASSQDGGEMAQYF. CDR3 nucleotides: TGTGCCAGCAGCCAAGATGGGGGTGAAATGGCCCAGTACTTC.

The V gene is TRBV20-1, the J gene TRBJ2-3; D might be TRBD2 (6 bases). Trimming removed 7 bases from V and 4 bases from J, with 21 bases in between. Looked up from germline, CDR1 is DFQATT and CDR2 is SNEGSKA (reference sequence). CDR3 length: 15 amino acids. CDR3 in DNA: TGCAGTGTCGGACGGGACTTCGCACCTGCAGATACGCAGTATTTT. It yields the protein CSVGRDFAPADTQYF.

V is TRBV4-3 and J is TRBJ1-1; D unclear. V shed 1 base and J shed 2 bases, with 8 bases lying between them. Germline CDR1 is LGHNA and CDR2 is YSLEER. The CDR3 is 14 residues long. CDR3 DNA sequence: TGCGCCAGCAGCCAAGCACCGGAAAACACTGAAGCTTTCTTT. Translation gives CASSQAPENTEAFF.

The table lists this clonotype with many counts. This chain connects TRBV29-1 to TRBJ2-7; 8 nucleotides align to TRBD1. CDR3 length: 13 residues. With 7 bases clipped from V and 1 base from J, the junction kept 6 bases outside the gene matches. CDR1 and CDR2 from the germline V gene are SQVTM and ANQGSEA. The CDR3 DNA is TGCAGCGCCGGACAGGGTGGGTCCTACGAGCAGTACTTC. Residues: CSAGQGGSYEQYF.

This clonotype has a handful of counts. The V call is TRBV20-1, the J call TRBJ2-7; 13 bases are shared with TRBD2. Germline V gene data show CDR1 as DFQATT and CDR2 as SNEGSKA (reference sequence). The junction had 3 bases not matched to a gene; V was cut back by 3 bases and J by 10 bases. CDR3 size: 12 residues. The CDR3 here is CSARGLAGPQYF. In DNA, the CDR3 is TGCAGTGCTAGGGGACTAGCGGGGCCCCAGTACTTC.

The chain recombines TRBV12-3 or TRBV12-4 with TRBJ1-4; 7 bases line up with TRBD1. Trimming took 2 bases from V and 0 from J; bases not matched to a gene: 3. The length of the CDR3 is 16 residues. In DNA, the CDR3 is TGTGCCAGCAGTTTAAGGGGACAGTCAACTAATGAAAAACTGTTTTTT. This encodes CASSLRGQSTNEKLFF.

The J gene is TRBJ2-7, the V gene TRBV5-1; a weak D match, TRBD2 (7 bases). The length of the CDR3 is 15 residues. CDR1 and CDR2 (germline): SGHRS, YFSETQ. Trimming pared 0 bases from V and 2 bases from J, leaving 12 bases between. CDR3 DNA: TGCGCCAGCAGCTTGGAGGGGGGGTTGGCCTACGAGCAGTACTTC. Amino acid sequence: CASSLEGGLAYEQYF.

V and J are TRBV28 and TRBJ2-7; 8 nucleotides match TRBD1. V shed 3 bases, J shed 0 bases, and the junction held 13 bases outside the gene matches. This CDR3 is built from 18 residues. The V gene's germline CDR1 is MDHEN and CDR2 SYDVKM. This CDR3 reads CASSFAWTGQGVSYEQYF. The CDR3 region has the DNA TGTGCCAGCAGTTTCGCCTGGACAGGGCAGGGTGTCTCCTACGAGCAGTACTTC.

This clonotype has a single count. The junction differs from germline at one of its ends, possibly a read error. The chain couples TRBV20-1 to TRBJ1-5; tentatively, D is TRBD1 (5 bases). This CDR3 is built from 14 residues. Germline V gives CDR1 DFQATT, CDR2 SNEGSKA (reference sequence). CDR3 in amino acids: CSAEDKLSNQLQHF. The CDR3 DNA reads TGCAGTGCCGAGGACAAGCTAAGCAATCAGCTCCAGCATTTT.